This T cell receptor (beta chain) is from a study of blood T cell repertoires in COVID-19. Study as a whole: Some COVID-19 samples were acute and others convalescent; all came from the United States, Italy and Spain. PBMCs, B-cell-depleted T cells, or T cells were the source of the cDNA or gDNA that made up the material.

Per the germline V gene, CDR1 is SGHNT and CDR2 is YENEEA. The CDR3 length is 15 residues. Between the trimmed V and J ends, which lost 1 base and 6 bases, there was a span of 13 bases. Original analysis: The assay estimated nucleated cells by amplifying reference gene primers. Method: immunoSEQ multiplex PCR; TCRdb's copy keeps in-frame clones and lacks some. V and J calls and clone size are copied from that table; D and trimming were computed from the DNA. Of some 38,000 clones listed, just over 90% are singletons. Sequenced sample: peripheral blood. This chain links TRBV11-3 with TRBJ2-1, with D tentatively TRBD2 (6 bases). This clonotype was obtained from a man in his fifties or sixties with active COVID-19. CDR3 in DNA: TGTGCCAGCAGCTTAGGTGGAGGGTCAAGCAATGAGCAGTTCTTC. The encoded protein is CASSLGGGSSNEQFF.